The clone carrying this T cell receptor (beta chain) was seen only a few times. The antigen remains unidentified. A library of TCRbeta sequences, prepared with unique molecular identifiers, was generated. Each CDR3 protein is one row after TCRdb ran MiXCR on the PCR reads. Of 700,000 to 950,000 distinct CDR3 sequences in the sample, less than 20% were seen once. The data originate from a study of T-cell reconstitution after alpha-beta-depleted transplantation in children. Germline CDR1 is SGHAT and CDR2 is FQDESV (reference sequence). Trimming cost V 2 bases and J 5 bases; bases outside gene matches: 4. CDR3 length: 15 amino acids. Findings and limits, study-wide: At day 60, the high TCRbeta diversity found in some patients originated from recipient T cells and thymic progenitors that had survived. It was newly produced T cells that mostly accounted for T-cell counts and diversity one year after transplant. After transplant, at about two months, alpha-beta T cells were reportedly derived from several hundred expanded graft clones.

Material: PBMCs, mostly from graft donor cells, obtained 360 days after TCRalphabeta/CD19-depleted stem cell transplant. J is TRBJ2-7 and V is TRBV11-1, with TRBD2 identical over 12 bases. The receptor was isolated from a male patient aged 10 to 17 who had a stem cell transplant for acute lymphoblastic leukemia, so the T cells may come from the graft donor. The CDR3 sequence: CASSLQLAGGHEQYF. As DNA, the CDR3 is TGTGCCAGCAGCTTACAACTAGCGGGAGGACACGAGCAGTACTTC. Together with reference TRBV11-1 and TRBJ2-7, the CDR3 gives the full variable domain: EAEVAQSPRYKITEKSQAVAFWCDPISGHATLYWYRQILGQGPELLVQFQDESVVDDSQLPKDRFSAERLKGVDSTLKIQPAELGDSAMYLCASSLQLAGGHEQYFGPGTRLTVT.